This T cell receptor beta chain appears in the sequencing data of a study of yellow fever vaccine responses in identical twins. General study points: Reported findings indicate that twins' vaccine T cell responses seemed partially convergent, partially personalized.

TCRdb redid the calling of the RT-PCR reads with MiXCR, one entry per CDR3 protein. The table records over 2,000 distinct CDR3 sequences, 8% to 9.5% of them present only once. This CDR3 spans 14 amino acids. Trimming took 0 bases from V and 4 from J, leaving 10 bases between them. Germline CDR1 is DFQATT and CDR2 is SNEGSKA (reference sequence). Comment on this clonotype: As yet, its antigen is unknown.

This rearrangement joins TRBV20-1 to TRBJ2-1; D call uncertain. Here the sequenced sample was T cells from blood (PBMCs), unsorted or a sorted subset (not recorded which), taken about 2 years after vaccination. This receptor was taken from a woman younger than 30 who received the yellow fever vaccine. The DNA for the CDR3 is TGCAGTGCTAGAGATCAAGACTTATACAATGAGCAGTTCTTC. This translates into CSARDQDLYNEQFF.